The 26 T cell receptor beta chains presented below share a single source sample, sequenced in a study of vaccination and CD4 T cells after COVID-19. The treatment denotes: approximately nine-day PBMC culture with coronavirus spike peptide pools or control peptides (ViraFEST assay). The assay that was used to sequence DNA from cultured CD4+ T cells was the Oncomine TCR Beta short-read assay. One entry per CDR3 protein results from TCRdb running MiXCR on the PCR reads. The sample shows 9,800 or so distinct CDR3 sequences, 30% to 45% of them seen only once. No antigens are known for them. The sequenced material came from CD4+ T cells from blood, cultured in vitro. The receptor source for this set is a human donor who had recovered from COVID-19.

The genes are TRBV19 and TRBJ1-1; tentatively, D is TRBD1 (5 bases). V lost 5 bases to trimming and J lost 5 bases, with 18 bases between them. The CDR3 runs to 15 residues. Germline CDR1 LNHDA, CDR2 SQIVND (reference sequence). The CDR3: CASSGAPGKWTEAFF. CDR3 nucleotides: TGTGCCAGTAGTGGGGCCCCGGGGAAATGGACTGAAGCTTTCTTT.

The chain couples TRBV7-2 to TRBJ1-1; possibly TRBD1 for D (5 bases). V shed 1 base and J shed 6 bases, with 15 bases lying between them. This CDR3 is 15 amino acids long. CDR1 SGHTA and CDR2 FQGNSA come from the germline V gene. The CDR3 is CASSLDAGTNAEAFF. CDR3 nucleotides: TGTGCCAGCAGCTTAGATGCAGGGACCAACGCTGAAGCTTTCTTT.

This clonotype was seen a single time. This sequence joins TRBV7-8 and TRBJ2-1; TRBD2 matches at 13 bases. V trimming: 5 bases; J trimming: 5 bases; junction bases outside the gene matches: 6. Germline V lookup: CDR1 SGHVS, CDR2 FQNEAQ. CDR3 length: 16 residues. The CDR3 sequence: CASSTRGLAGDNEQFF. DNA of the CDR3: TGTGCCAGCAGCACCCGAGGACTAGCGGGGGACAATGAGCAGTTCTTC.

This clonotype turned up a few times. The chain has TRBV12-3 or TRBV12-4 and TRBJ2-5; maybe TRBD2 (6 bases). Deletions cut 2 bases from V and 7 bases from J, with 11 bases between. The length of the CDR3 is 13 residues. In nucleotides, the CDR3 is TGTGCCAGCAGTTTAAGGTCCGGGGGGACCCAGTACTTC. Translation gives CASSLRSGGTQYF.

This chain uses TRBV2 with TRBJ1-5, with D tentatively TRBD1 (5 bases). Germline CDR1 is SNHLY and CDR2 is FYNNEI. The CDR3 is 14 residues long. The ends were cut back, 1 base at V and 4 bases at J, with 8 bases in the middle. The CDR3 reads CASSEGQKNQPQHF. The CDR3 bases are TGTGCCAGCAGTGAAGGACAGAAAAATCAGCCCCAGCATTTT.

Only a few counts were recorded for this clonotype. The chain combines TRBV12-3 or TRBV12-4 with TRBJ1-3; D unresolved. There are 15 residues in the CDR3. V lost 8 bases and J 0 bases, leaving 14 bases between the germline ends. The CDR3 DNA reads as TGTGCCAGCGGACCCGGACGGCGCTCTGGAAACACCATATATTTT. Protein product: CASGPGRRSGNTIYF.

The chain uses TRBV2 and TRBJ2-2, with a weak D call TRBD1 (6 bases). With 11 bases removed from V and 1 base from J, the gap between germline ends came to 14 bases. Germline CDR1 is SNHLY and CDR2 is FYNNEI. CDR3 length equals 14 residues. As DNA, the CDR3 is TGTGCCGTTCAACAGGGAAGGAACACCGGGGAGCTGTTTTTT. Its translation is CAVQQGRNTGELFF. The full variable domain, with the rest looked up from reference TRBV2 and TRBJ2-2, is EPEVTQTPSHQVTQMGQEVILRCVPISNHLYFYWYRQILGQKVEFLVSFYNNEISEKSEIFDDQFSVERPDGSNFTLKIRSTKLEDSAMYFCAVQQGRNTGELFFGEGSRLTVL.

Only a few counts were recorded for this clonotype. This sequence joins TRBV7-6 and TRBJ1-2, with D hard to call. Trimming took off 0 bases at V and 6 bases at J, with 17 bases between the two ends. The CDR3 covers 16 residues. Germline V lookup: CDR1 SGHVS, CDR2 FNYEAQ. The DNA for the CDR3 is TGTGCCAGCAGCTTAGCGTTGGGAGCGACCGGGGATGGCTACACCTTC. Translated, it gives CASSLALGATGDGYTF.

This clonotype was observed a single time. The chain recombines TRBV7-2 with TRBJ2-3; 13 bases match TRBD2. The V gene end was trimmed by 3 bases and the J gene end by 6 bases; junction bases not matched to a gene: 6. The CDR3 has 16 residues. The germline CDR1 and CDR2 sequences are SGHTA and FQGNSA. The CDR3 coding sequence is TGTGCCAGCAGCTTGGAGACTAGCGGGGGGAGGGATACGCAGTATTTT. Protein sequence: CASSLETSGGRDTQYF.

In its sample, this clonotype ranks as medium-sized (0.01 to 0.1%). The V call is TRBV6-2 or TRBV6-3, the J call TRBJ2-4; the match to TRBD2 covers 13 bases. The CDR3 totals 19 residues. V gave up 4 bases and J gave up 2 bases; unmatched junction bases: 11. CDR1 MNHEY and CDR2 SVGEGT come from the germline V gene. CDR3 DNA: TGTGCCAGCAGTTCGGGACTAGCGGGGTTCGTAGGAACCAAAAACATTCAGTACTTC. It is translated as CASSSGLAGFVGTKNIQYF.

CDR3 nucleotide sequence: TGTGCCAGCAGGTACAGGGGCGGTCACCCCCAGCATTTT. This gives the protein CASRYRGGHPQHF. V gene TRBV6-5 combines with J gene TRBJ1-5; 7 nucleotides align to TRBD1. V gave up 6 bases and J gave up 10 bases; unmatched junction bases: 9. CDR1 is MNHEY, CDR2 SVGAGI, per germline. The CDR3 consists of 13 residues.

The chain carries TRBV9 and TRBJ1-2; tentatively, D is TRBD1 (6 bases). This CDR3 is 13 amino acids long. Germline-derived CDR1 and CDR2 are SGDLS and YYNGEE. V lost 4 bases and J lost 7, with 14 bases in between. The CDR3 sequence is CASSRTGLSGYTF. The DNA of the CDR3 is TGTGCCAGCAGCCGCACAGGGCTGAGTGGCTACACCTTC.

The chain recombines TRBV6-2 or TRBV6-3 with TRBJ1-5; 7 bases fit TRBD1. The V gene end was trimmed by 5 bases and the J gene end by 0 bases; junction bases not matched to a gene: 10. Germline CDR1 is MNHEY and CDR2 is SVGEGT. This CDR3 is built from 17 residues. The CDR3 is CASSTLTGRGSNQPQHF. The CDR3, as DNA: TGTGCCAGCAGTACCCTGACAGGGAGGGGTAGCAATCAGCCCCAGCATTTT.

With regard to this clonotype: At one end the junction does not follow the germline gene, possibly because of a read error. This rearrangement joins TRBV29-1 to TRBJ1-3; 11 nucleotides match TRBD1. Germline V gene lookup returns CDR1 SQVTM and CDR2 ANQGSEA. The CDR3 extends over 17 amino acids. CDR3 bases: TGCAGCGTCGGTTCCGGGACAGGGGGTGCCTCTGGAAACGCCATATATTTT. This encodes CSVGSGTGGASGNAIYF. Combining the CDR3 with reference TRBV29-1 and TRBJ1-3 gives the whole variable domain SAVISQKPSRDICQRGTSLTIQCQVDSQVTMMFWYRQQPGQSLTLIATANQGSEATYESGFVIDKFPISRPNLTFSTLTVSNMSPEDSSIYLCSVGSGTGGASGNAIYFGEGSWLTVV.

The V call is TRBV20-1, the J call TRBJ2-3; 7 nucleotides align to TRBD2. The CDR3 sequence is 14 residues long. CDR1 is DFQATT, CDR2 SNEGSKA, per germline (reference sequence). V was clipped by 2 bases and J by 0 bases; unmatched bases: 2. CDR3 coding DNA: TGCAGTGCTAGACCGGGGGGAAGCACAGATACGCAGTATTTT. Translated: CSARPGGSTDTQYF.

The rearrangement joins TRBV6-2 or TRBV6-3 to TRBJ2-5; 8 bases are a match to TRBD2. The junction had 7 bases not matched to a gene; V was cut back by 2 bases and J by 5 bases. Germline CDR1 reads MNHEY; CDR2 reads SVGEGT. The CDR3 runs 15 residues. Here the CDR3 DNA reads TGTGCCAGCAGTTACGAGCGGGGGTGGCTGGAGACCCAGTACTTC. This gives the protein CASSYERGWLETQYF.

V usage is TRBV24-1 and J usage is TRBJ1-2, with a possible D match to TRBD1 (5 bases). This CDR3 region has 15 residues. Looked up from germline, CDR1 is KGHDR and CDR2 is SFDVKD. V was shortened by 3 bases and J by 4 bases, with 14 bases between the two germline ends. CDR3 residues: CATSDIFAGCYGYTF. The DNA for the CDR3 is TGTGCCACCAGTGATATTTTCGCAGGGTGCTATGGCTACACCTTC.

This chain links TRBV15 with TRBJ1-4; 7 bases agree with TRBD1. CDR1 is LNHNV and CDR2 is YYDKDF in the germline V gene (reference sequence). The CDR3 extends over 15 amino acids. Losses at the gene ends were 1 base for V and 8 bases for J; bases not matched to a gene: 7. CDR3 coding DNA: TGTGCCACCAGCAGAGGACAGGGATTACAAGAAAAACTGTTTTTT. Translation: CATSRGQGLQEKLFF.

The chain couples TRBV5-4 to TRBJ2-5, with 10 bases lining up with TRBD2. The germline V gene has CDR1 SGHNT and CDR2 YYREEE (reference sequence). The CDR3 spans 16 residues. V shed 3 bases and J 4 bases; nucleotides not matched to a gene: 9. The CDR3 protein is CASSSRDSGGLETQYF. CDR3 DNA sequence: TGTGCCAGCAGCTCCCGTGATAGCGGGGGGTTAGAGACCCAGTACTTC.

This clonotype was observed a handful of times. The rearrangement uses TRBV10-3 and TRBJ2-4; 7 nucleotides agree with TRBD2. CDR1 and CDR2 from the germline V gene are ENHRY and SYGVKD. The CDR3 totals 18 residues. V was clipped by 7 bases and J by 3 bases; unmatched bases: 18. The CDR3, as DNA: TGTGCCATCAAATCTGAGGGCTGGTCCAGGGAGGGCAAAAACATTCAGTACTTC. Its translation is CAIKSEGWSREGKNIQYF.

The chain couples TRBV10-1 to TRBJ1-1, with no clear D. The CDR3 sequence is 14 residues long. Trimming shortened V by 6 bases and J by 6 bases, and 17 bases separated the two germline ends. Germline CDR1 WNHNN, CDR2 SYGVQD (reference sequence). The CDR3 nucleotides are TGCGCCAGCAGGGCAGGATCTGCGGGGTCTGAAGCTTTCTTT. Protein: CASRAGSAGSEAFF.

The chain is built from TRBV11-2 and TRBJ1-4, with D possibly TRBD1 on 5 matching bases. V lost 5 bases to trimming and J lost 4 bases, with 14 bases between them. The CDR3 has 15 residues. Germline CDR1 is SGHAT and CDR2 is FQNNGV. CDR3 region: CASSPGRQINEKLFF. In DNA form, the CDR3 reads TGTGCCAGCAGCCCAGGTCGACAGATTAATGAAAAACTGTTTTTT.

V usage is TRBV3-1 and J usage is TRBJ1-2; perhaps TRBD1 as D (6 bases). With 2 bases removed from V and 4 bases from J, the gap between germline ends came to 11 bases. CDR1 is LGHDT and CDR2 is YNNKEL in the germline V gene (reference sequence). The length of the CDR3 is 14 residues. In DNA form, the CDR3 reads TGTGCCAGCAGCCAAAGGGGGGGAAGCTATGGCTACACCTTC. It is translated as CASSQRGGSYGYTF.

In its sample, this clonotype was seen a few times. The chain's CDR3 is CASSLVAVLGSMSDSPLHF. DNA of the CDR3: TGTGCCAGCAGCTTAGTAGCGGTTCTGGGGTCGATGTCTGACTCACCCCTCCACTTT. J is TRBJ1-6 and V is TRBV7-2; the D is unclear. CDR3 length: 19 residues. The germline gives CDR1 SGHTA, CDR2 FQGNSA. V gave up 1 base and J gave up 10 bases, with 26 bases separating them. Complete variable domain (other parts from reference TRBV7-2 and TRBJ1-6): GAGVSQSPSNKVTEKGKDVELRCDPISGHTALYWYRQSLGQGLEFLIYFQGNSAPDKSGLPSDRFSAERTGGSVSTLTIQRTQQEDSAVYLCASSLVAVLGSMSDSPLHFGNGTRLTVT.

This clonotype occurred a few times. V usage is TRBV7-2 and J usage is TRBJ2-2; the match to TRBD1 covers 8 bases. The CDR3 has 16 residues. The V segment lost 1 base and the J segment 6 bases; nucleotides outside the gene matches: 7. Germline assignment: CDR1 SGHTA and CDR2 FQGNSA. The CDR3 region is CASSLDIGRGPGELFF. The CDR3 nucleotides read TGTGCCAGCAGCTTAGACATCGGCAGGGGGCCCGGGGAGCTGTTTTTT.

This clonotype came up a few times. The genes are TRBV20-1 and TRBJ1-5; 7 nucleotides align to TRBD1. There are 13 residues in the CDR3. The germline V gene has CDR1 DFQATT and CDR2 SNEGSKA (reference sequence). V trimming: 7 bases; J trimming: 4 bases; junction bases outside the gene matches: 7. CDR3 residues: CSVADRANQPQHF. As DNA, the CDR3 is TGCAGTGTCGCCGACAGGGCAAATCAGCCCCAGCATTTT.